This T cell receptor beta chain was captured by sequencing in a study of blood T cell repertoires in COVID-19. Trimming removed 5 bases at V and 4 bases at J, with 8 bases between. The length of the CDR3 is 12 residues. Germline V CDR1 and CDR2: MNHEY, SVGAGI. Assay used: immunoSEQ multiplex PCR; TCRdb lists only in-frame clones, some missing. Of hundreds of thousands of clones listed, 88% are singletons. Sequencing was performed on peripheral blood. The V and J genes are TRBV6-5 and TRBJ1-1, with a possible D match to TRBD1 (5 bases). This TCR derives from a woman aged 25 to 39 who had recovered from COVID-19. CDR3 sequence: CASSQGSTEAFF. The CDR3 coding sequence is TGTGCCAGCAGTCAGGGTAGCACTGAAGCTTTCTTT.